A few counts support the clone carrying this T cell receptor beta chain. This record comes from a study of blood T cells in healthy people across ages. The second PCR ran 7 to 11 cycles with a sample-barcoded 5' primer and J-beta primers. One entry per CDR3 protein, called by TCRdb with MiXCR from the 5' RACE reads. This sample has just under 750,000 distinct CDR3 sequences, with around a fifth found just once. Donors each provided 8 to 10 milliliters of peripheral blood. Isolation of PBMCs gave at least 6.5 million cells per sample. The sample was blood. This receptor was identified in a man between 65 and 79 years old in good health.

In nucleotides, the CDR3 is TGTGCCAGCAGCTTGAAAACTCCCCTCCAAGAGACCCAGTACTTC. Protein product: CASSLKTPLQETQYF. The rearrangement uses TRBV5-6 and TRBJ2-7; D ambiguous. The J call may be wrong; the DNA end is better matched by TRBJ2-5. The CDR3 totals 15 residues. Looked up from germline, CDR1 is SGHDT and CDR2 is YYEEEE.